Presented here are 17 T cell receptor beta chains from one specimen sequenced in a study of cytomegalovirus exposure and HLA in healthy donors. 13 Jbeta primers and 60 Vbeta primers were used for the PCR. Data came from immunoSEQ multiplex PCR; TCRdb stores just in-frame clones and leaves some out. The top ten clones hold roughly 6% of a sample with around 140,000 clones, 75% to 85% of them seen once. The sample was PBMCs. Receptors were obtained from a woman in her thirties or forties in good health and CMV-seropositive.

This chain uses TRBV30 with TRBJ2-5, with a weak D call TRBD2 (6 bases). The end of the DNA is better explained by TRBJ2-7, so the J call may be wrong. This CDR3 spans 14 amino acids. Germline lookup yields CDR1 GTSNPN and CDR2 SVGIG (reference sequence). The CDR3 protein is CAWKRLDPSYEQYF. The DNA for the CDR3 is TGTGCCTGGAAAAGACTAGACCCCTCCTACGAGCAGTACTTC.

The rearrangement joins TRBV19 to TRBJ1-2; TRBD1 matches at 9 bases. CDR3 length equals 15 residues. Looked up from germline, CDR1 is LNHDA and CDR2 is SQIVND (reference sequence). With 1 base clipped from V and 7 bases from J, the junction kept 7 bases outside the gene matches. The CDR3 DNA reads as TGTGCCAGTAGTATAGTTGACAGGGGGATCGCTGGCTACACCTTC. Amino acids: CASSIVDRGIAGYTF.

This clone was counted a few times. The V call is TRBV11-2, the J call TRBJ1-4, with TRBD1 matching over 8 bases. V lost 5 bases to trimming and J lost 8 bases; unmatched junction nucleotides: 7. This CDR3 has 14 amino acids. Germline CDR1 SGHAT, CDR2 FQNNGV. The CDR3 DNA sequence: TGTGCCAGCAGCCCGGACAGGGCAAGGGAAAAACTGTTTTTT. Translating gives CASSPDRAREKLFF.

The chain combines TRBV5-1 with TRBJ2-1; TRBD2 matches 10 bases. Germline loops: CDR1 SGHRS, CDR2 YFSETQ. V shed 4 bases and J 6 bases; nucleotides not matched to a gene: 4. This CDR3 has 14 residues. The CDR3 is CASSLAGVGNEQFF. The CDR3 DNA reads TGCGCCAGCAGCCTAGCGGGAGTAGGCAATGAGCAGTTCTTC. Full variable domain (outside the CDR3, taken from reference TRBV5-1 and TRBJ2-1): KAGVTQTPRYLIKTRGQQVTLSCSPISGHRSVSWYQQTPGQGLQFLFEYFSETQRNKGNFPGRFSGRQFSNSRSEMNVSTLELGDSALYLCASSLAGVGNEQFFGPGTRLTVL.

The chain links TRBV28 to TRBJ1-2, with TRBD1 as a possible D gene (5 bases). The length of the CDR3 is 13 residues. Germline V gene sequence: CDR1 MDHEN, CDR2 SYDVKM. Trimming left V 2 bases short and J 2 bases short, with 6 bases between. In nucleotides, the CDR3 is TGTGCCAGCAGTTTAGGGGCAAACTATGGCTACACCTTC. Translating it yields CASSLGANYGYTF.

This clone was picked up one time. This chain joins TRBV6-1 and TRBJ1-3; D is uncertain. Looked up from germline, CDR1 is MNHNS and CDR2 is SASEGT. Trimming cost V 3 bases and J 0 bases, with 12 bases left between them. The CDR3 is made up of 16 amino acids. The CDR3 DNA reads as TGTGCCAGCAGTGACGCAGGCCAGCTCTCTGGAAACACCATATATTTT. The encoded protein is CASSDAGQLSGNTIYF.

Comments on this clone: Within the sample, other DNA sequences also encode this same CDR3. The chain uses TRBV6-5 and TRBJ2-7; 9 bases are shared with TRBD1. V lost 0 bases and J lost 2; bases outside the gene matches: 2. This CDR3 comprises 15 residues. Germline V gene lookup returns CDR1 MNHEY and CDR2 SVGAGI. CDR3 loop: CASSYSGQGAYEQYF. The CDR3 DNA reads as TGTGCCAGCAGTTACTCGGGACAGGGAGCCTACGAGCAGTACTTC.

The chain has TRBV27 and TRBJ2-1, with a possible D match to TRBD2 (6 bases). The germline V gene has CDR1 MNHEY and CDR2 SMNVEV (reference sequence). CDR3 length equals 16 residues. The germline V and J ends were trimmed by 1 base and 2 bases, with 12 bases remaining between them. The CDR3 protein is CASSLLRGRPYNEQFF. CDR3 nucleotides: TGTGCCAGCAGTTTATTGCGAGGGAGGCCCTACAATGAGCAGTTCTTC.

A single count supports this clone. The chain joins TRBV7-2 to TRBJ2-7; 9 bases fit TRBD2. Germline V gives CDR1 SGHTA, CDR2 FQGNSA. This CDR3 is 16 amino acids long. V lost 0 bases, J lost 2 bases, and 5 bases stayed unmatched. Here the CDR3 DNA reads TGTGCCAGCAGCTTAGCGCGAGTAGCGGGAGCCTACGAGCAGTACTTC. It yields the protein CASSLARVAGAYEQYF. Looking up the rest from reference TRBV7-2 and TRBJ2-7 gives the full variable domain: GAGVSQSPSNKVTEKGKDVELRCDPISGHTALYWYRQSLGQGLEFLIYFQGNSAPDKSGLPSDRFSAERTGGSVSTLTIQRTQQEDSAVYLCASSLARVAGAYEQYFGPGTRLTVT.

This clone was picked up a small number of times. The gene calls are TRBV19 and TRBJ1-4; D gene unclear. Trimming stripped 3 bases from V and 11 bases from J, with 10 bases between. The CDR3 is 12 residues long. The V gene's germline CDR1 is LNHDA and CDR2 SQIVND (reference sequence). CDR3 sequence (DNA): TGTGCCAGTAGTATGAGGGCAGATAAACTGTTTTTT. Protein: CASSMRADKLFF.

This clone showed up just once. The chain is built from TRBV29-1 and TRBJ2-7; 7 bases are a match to TRBD2. V lost 3 bases and J lost 2; bases outside the gene matches: 4. Germline-derived CDR1 and CDR2 are SQVTM and ANQGSEA. CDR3 length: 13 residues. CDR3 DNA sequence: TGCAGCGTTGAGGTGGGAGGGCCCTACGAGCAGTACTTC. It translates to CSVEVGGPYEQYF.

This clone was recorded only once. The V and J genes are TRBV29-1 and TRBJ1-4; TRBD1 might be the D (5 bases). This CDR3 has 14 amino acids. V shed 0 bases and J shed 11 bases, with 16 bases lying between them. CDR1 is SQVTM and CDR2 is ANQGSEA in the germline V gene. CDR3 in amino acids: CSVEERGDVGKLFF. CDR3 in DNA: TGCAGCGTTGAAGAACGCGGGGACGTGGGGAAACTGTTTTTT.

V usage is TRBV29-1 and J usage is TRBJ2-5; TRBD1 aligns across 10 bases. The CDR3 is 12 amino acids. Trimming at V came to 6 bases and at J to 5 bases, leaving 3 bases not matched to a gene. Germline lookup yields CDR1 SQVTM and CDR2 ANQGSEA. CDR3 protein: CSVDRGLETQYF. CDR3 nucleotide sequence: TGCAGCGTCGACAGGGGGCTCGAGACCCAGTACTTC.

The J gene is TRBJ1-1, the V gene TRBV6-1; unclear D gene. Germline values: CDR1 MNHNS, CDR2 SASEGT. Trimming cost V 5 bases and J 0 bases, with 10 bases left between them. CDR3 length: 14 residues. The CDR3 DNA follows: TGTGCCAGCAGTCAACGGGTCATGAACACTGAAGCTTTCTTT. Its translation is CASSQRVMNTEAFF.

The chain links TRBV28 to TRBJ2-3; the match to TRBD2 covers 12 bases. Germline lookup yields CDR1 MDHEN and CDR2 SYDVKM. The CDR3 is 16 residues long. With 5 bases clipped from V and 1 base from J, the junction kept 4 bases outside the gene matches. The CDR3 loop is CASSELAGGGTDTQYF. The CDR3 coding sequence is TGTGCCAGCAGTGAACTAGCGGGAGGTGGCACAGATACGCAGTATTTT.

The CDR3 sequence is CASSLDADTQYF. The CDR3 bases are TGTGCCAGCAGCTTAGACGCAGATACGCAGTATTTT. The V and J genes are TRBV11-3 and TRBJ2-3; the D is unclear. The CDR3 spans 12 residues. V was cut by 0 bases and J by 4 bases, with 2 bases left in between. Germline V CDR1 and CDR2: SGHNT, YENEEA.

There are a few counts of this clone. This rearrangement joins TRBV18 to TRBJ2-4; 7 bases map to TRBD2. V lost 6 bases to trimming and J lost 1 base; unmatched junction nucleotides: 9. The CDR3 loop spans 16 amino acids. Germline values: CDR1 KGHSH, CDR2 LQKENI. The CDR3 spells CASSPSSGVAKNIQYF. In nucleotides, the CDR3 is TGTGCCAGCTCCCCTTCTAGCGGAGTGGCCAAAAACATTCAGTACTTC.